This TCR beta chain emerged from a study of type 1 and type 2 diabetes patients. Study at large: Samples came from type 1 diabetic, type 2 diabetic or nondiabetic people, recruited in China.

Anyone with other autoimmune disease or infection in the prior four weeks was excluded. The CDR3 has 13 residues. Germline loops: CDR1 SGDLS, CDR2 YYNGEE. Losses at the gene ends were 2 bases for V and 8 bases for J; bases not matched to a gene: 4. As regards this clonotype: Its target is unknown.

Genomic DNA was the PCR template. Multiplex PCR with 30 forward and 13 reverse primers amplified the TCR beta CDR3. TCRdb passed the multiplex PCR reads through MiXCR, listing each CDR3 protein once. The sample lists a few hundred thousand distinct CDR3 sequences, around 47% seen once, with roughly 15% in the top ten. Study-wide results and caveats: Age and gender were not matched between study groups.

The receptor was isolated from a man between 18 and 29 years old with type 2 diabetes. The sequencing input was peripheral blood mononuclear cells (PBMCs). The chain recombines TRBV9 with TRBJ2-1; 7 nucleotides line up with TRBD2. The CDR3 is CASSVGGVDEQFF. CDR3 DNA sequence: TGTGCCAGCAGCGTTGGGGGGGTTGATGAGCAGTTCTTC.